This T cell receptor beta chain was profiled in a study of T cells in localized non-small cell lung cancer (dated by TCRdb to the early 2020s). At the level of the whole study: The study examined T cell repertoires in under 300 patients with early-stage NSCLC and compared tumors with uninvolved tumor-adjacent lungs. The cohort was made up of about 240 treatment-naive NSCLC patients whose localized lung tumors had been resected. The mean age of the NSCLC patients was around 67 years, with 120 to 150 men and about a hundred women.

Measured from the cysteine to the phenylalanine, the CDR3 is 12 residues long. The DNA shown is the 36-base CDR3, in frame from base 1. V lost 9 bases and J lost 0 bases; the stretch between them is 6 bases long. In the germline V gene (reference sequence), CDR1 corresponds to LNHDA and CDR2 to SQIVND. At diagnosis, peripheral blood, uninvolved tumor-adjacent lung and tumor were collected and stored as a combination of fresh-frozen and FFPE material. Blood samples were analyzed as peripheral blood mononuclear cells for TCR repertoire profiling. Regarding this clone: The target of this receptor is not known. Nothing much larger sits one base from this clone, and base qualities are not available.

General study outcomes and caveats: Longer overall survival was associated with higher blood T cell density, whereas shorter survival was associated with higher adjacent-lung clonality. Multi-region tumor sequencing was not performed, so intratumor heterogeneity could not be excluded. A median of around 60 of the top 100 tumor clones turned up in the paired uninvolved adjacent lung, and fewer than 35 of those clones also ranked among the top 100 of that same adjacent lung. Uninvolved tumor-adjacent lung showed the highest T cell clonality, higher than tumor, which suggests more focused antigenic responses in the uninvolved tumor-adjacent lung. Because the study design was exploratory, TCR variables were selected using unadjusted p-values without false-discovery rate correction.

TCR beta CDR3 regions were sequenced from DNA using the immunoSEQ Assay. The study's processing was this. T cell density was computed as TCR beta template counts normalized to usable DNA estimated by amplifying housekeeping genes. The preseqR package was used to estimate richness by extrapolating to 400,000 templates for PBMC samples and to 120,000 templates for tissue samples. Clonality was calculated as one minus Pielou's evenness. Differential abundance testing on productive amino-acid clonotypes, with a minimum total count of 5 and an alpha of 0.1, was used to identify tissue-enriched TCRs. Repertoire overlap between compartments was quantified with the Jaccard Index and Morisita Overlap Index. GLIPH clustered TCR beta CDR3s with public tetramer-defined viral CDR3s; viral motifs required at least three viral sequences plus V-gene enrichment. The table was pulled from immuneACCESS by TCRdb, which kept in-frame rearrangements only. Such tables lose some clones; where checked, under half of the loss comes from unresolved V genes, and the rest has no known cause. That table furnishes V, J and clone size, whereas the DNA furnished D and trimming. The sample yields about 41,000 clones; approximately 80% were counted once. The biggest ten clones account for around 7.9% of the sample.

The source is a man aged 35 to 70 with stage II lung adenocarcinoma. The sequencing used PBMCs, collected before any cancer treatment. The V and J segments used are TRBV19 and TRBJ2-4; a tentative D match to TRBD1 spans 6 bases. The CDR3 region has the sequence CARQGAKNIQYF. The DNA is TGTGCCAGACAGGGAGCCAAAAACATTCAGTACTTC.